One sample yielded the 25 T cell receptor beta chains listed below, sequenced in a study of T-cell reconstitution after alpha-beta-depleted transplantation in children. Unique molecular identifiers were used to barcode this TCRbeta library. TCRdb called the PCR reads again in MiXCR, with one record for every CDR3 protein. The profile shows 550,000 to 600,000 distinct CDR3 sequences, approximately 22% of them singletons. The specimen was PBMCs, mostly from graft donor cells, collected 360 days after TCRalphabeta/CD19-depleted stem cell transplant. The source of these receptors is a boy under two years old who had a stem cell transplant for acute myeloid leukemia, so the T cells may come from the graft donor.

This clonotype appeared many times. The J gene is TRBJ2-3, the V gene TRBV20-1, with D possibly called TRBD1 or TRBD2 (6 bases each). Trimming removed 1 base at V and 3 bases at J, with 11 bases between. This CDR3 is built from 14 residues. Germline loops: CDR1 DFQATT, CDR2 SNEGSKA (reference sequence). Here the CDR3 reads CSARGGASTDTQYF. DNA for the CDR3: TGCAGTGCTAGAGGGGGGGCCAGTACAGATACGCAGTATTTT.

The chain uses TRBV5-1 and TRBJ2-1; D is undetermined. The CDR3 totals 17 residues. Germline loops: CDR1 SGHRS, CDR2 YFSETQ. Deletions cut 0 bases from V and 0 bases from J, with 13 bases between. CDR3 coding DNA: TGCGCCAGCAGCTTGGTTTTCGACACGTCCTCCTACAATGAGCAGTTCTTC. Translating it yields CASSLVFDTSSYNEQFF.

In its sample, this clonotype was seen many times. The chain has TRBV20-1 and TRBJ2-5; TRBD2 is a possible D gene (6 bases). Trimming took off 4 bases at V and 0 bases at J, with 6 bases between the two ends. This CDR3 comprises 12 residues. CDR1 is DFQATT, CDR2 SNEGSKA, per germline (reference sequence). CDR3 in DNA: TGCAGTGCTACGGGGGACCAAGAGACCCAGTACTTC. Its protein is CSATGDQETQYF.

The chain employs TRBV4-3 and TRBJ2-1; D is possibly TRBD1 (5 bases). Germline assignment: CDR1 LGHNA and CDR2 YSLEER. This CDR3 has 14 residues. The ends were cut back, 6 bases at V and 4 bases at J, with 13 bases in the middle. The CDR3 region is CASSRGPGYNEQFF. In nucleotides, the CDR3 is TGCGCCAGCAGTCGTGGGCCAGGGTACAATGAGCAGTTCTTC.

Only a few counts were recorded for this clonotype. This chain joins TRBV6-2 or TRBV6-3 and TRBJ2-1; 14 bases are shared with TRBD2. The CDR3 is 20 amino acids. The trim removed 4 bases at V and 2 bases at J, leaving 13 bases unmatched. In germline, CDR1 is MNHEY, CDR2 SVGEGT. CDR3 in amino acids: CASSWPTGLAGAGAYNEQFF. In nucleotides, the CDR3 is TGTGCCAGCAGTTGGCCTACGGGACTAGCGGGGGCGGGAGCCTACAATGAGCAGTTCTTC.

This clonotype has just a few counts. The chain couples TRBV4-2 to TRBJ2-1; no reliable D call. This CDR3 region has 19 residues. The V end was cut by 0 bases, the J end by 6 bases, with 24 bases between. The germline CDR1 and CDR2 sequences are LGHNA and YNFKEQ. CDR3 loop: CASSQESDVVRLLSNEQFF. CDR3 DNA: TGTGCCAGCAGCCAAGAATCTGACGTAGTGCGCCTACTGAGCAATGAGCAGTTCTTC.

This clonotype was observed a few times. This chain's CDR3 is CASSYYPRTSDDTGELFF. CDR3 coding DNA: TGTGCCAGCAGTTACTACCCCAGGACTAGTGACGACACCGGGGAGCTGTTTTTT. The genes are TRBV6-6 and TRBJ2-2; 7 bases agree with TRBD2. The CDR3 covers 18 residues. With V trimmed by 1 base and J by 3 bases, 11 bases remained unmatched. The germline V gene has CDR1 MNHNY and CDR2 SVGAGI (reference sequence).

The chain carries TRBV5-1 and TRBJ2-3, with D maybe TRBD1 (6 bases). V lost 3 bases to trimming and J lost 0 bases, with 11 bases between them. CDR1 and CDR2 from the germline V gene are SGHRS and YFSETQ. The CDR3 spans 15 residues. CDR3: CASSWGHFSTDTQYF. The CDR3 nucleotides are TGCGCCAGCAGCTGGGGACACTTTAGCACAGATACGCAGTATTTT.

The table lists this clonotype with a few counts. V and J are TRBV6-1 and TRBJ1-6; no clear D. Deletions cut 7 bases from V and 8 bases from J, with 12 bases between. The CDR3 spans 13 residues. CDR1 is MNHNS and CDR2 is SASEGT in the germline V gene. The CDR3 DNA is TGTGCCAGCACGTCAAACGGACATTCACCCCTCCACTTT. Translation: CASTSNGHSPLHF.

V gene TRBV24-1 combines with J gene TRBJ2-1; D possibly corresponds to TRBD1 (5 bases). Germline V gene sequence: CDR1 KGHDR, CDR2 SFDVKD. The CDR3 totals 15 residues. Trimming pared 4 bases from V and 5 bases from J, leaving 14 bases between. The CDR3 spells CATSEPGWNNNEQFF. The CDR3 coding sequence is TGTGCCACCAGTGAGCCAGGGTGGAACAACAATGAGCAGTTCTTC.

This clonotype was detected only a few times. The DNA of the CDR3 is TGTGCCAGCAGTTGGGACACGGCGAACACTGAAGCTTTCTTT. Translating gives CASSWDTANTEAFF. V and J are TRBV6-5 and TRBJ1-1; D is perhaps TRBD1 (6 bases). V shed 4 bases and J shed 1 base, with 10 bases lying between them. Germline CDR1 is MNHEY and CDR2 is SVGAGI. The CDR3 loop spans 14 amino acids.

The V call is TRBV5-1, the J call TRBJ2-4, with D unclear. The germline gives CDR1 SGHRS, CDR2 YFSETQ. Trimming pared 0 bases from V and 2 bases from J, leaving 9 bases between. The CDR3 totals 15 residues. CDR3 loop: CASSLDGVTKNIQYF. In nucleotides, the CDR3 is TGCGCCAGCAGCTTGGATGGGGTAACCAAAAACATTCAGTACTTC.

This clonotype came up a few times. This rearrangement joins TRBV6-2 or TRBV6-3 to TRBJ2-3; a weak D match, TRBD2 (7 bases). CDR1 MNHEY and CDR2 SVGEGT come from the germline V gene. Deletions cut 3 bases from V and 2 bases from J, with 27 bases between. This CDR3 has 20 amino acids. The CDR3: CASSYRGDSGAGAYTDTQYF. CDR3 DNA sequence: TGTGCCAGCAGTTATAGGGGGGACTCCGGGGCGGGGGCTTACACAGATACGCAGTATTTT.

The chain couples TRBV6-6 to TRBJ2-7; 8 bases match TRBD1. Germline CDR1 is MNHNY and CDR2 is SVGAGI (reference sequence). V was pared by 6 bases and J by 2 bases, with 3 bases of the junction left unmatched. CDR3 length: 13 amino acids. DNA for the CDR3: TGTGCCAGCAGGACGGGACAGGCCTACGAGCAGTACTTC. Its protein product is CASRTGQAYEQYF.

The chain is built from TRBV12-3 or TRBV12-4 and TRBJ1-2; maybe TRBD1 (6 bases). The CDR3 extends over 14 amino acids. The germline V and J ends were trimmed by 7 bases and 4 bases, with 16 bases remaining between them. The CDR3 sequence: CASTETGKLYGYTF. The CDR3 DNA follows: TGTGCCAGCACCGAGACAGGAAAACTCTATGGCTACACCTTC.

The rearrangement links TRBV4-3 to TRBJ1-4; D is undetermined. This CDR3 has 14 residues. Deletions cut 4 bases from V and 5 bases from J, with 11 bases between. Germline V gene lookup returns CDR1 LGHNA and CDR2 YSLEER. The CDR3 here is CASSPQRLNEKLFF. CDR3 coding DNA: TGCGCCAGCAGCCCTCAAAGACTCAATGAAAAACTGTTTTTT.

This clonotype was seen a handful of times. The V gene is TRBV5-1, the J gene TRBJ2-7, with D perhaps TRBD1 (5 bases). The CDR3 consists of 15 residues. The germline V gene has CDR1 SGHRS and CDR2 YFSETQ. Between the trimmed V and J ends, which lost 1 base and 0 bases, there was a span of 11 bases. CDR3 nucleotides: TGCGCCAGCAGCTTGCGACAGCTAACCTCCTACGAGCAGTACGTC. Translation: CASSLRQLTSYEQYV.

CDR3 region: CSVGGLLGQGGNTIYF. CDR3 nucleotides: TGCAGCGTTGGGGGCTTACTCGGGCAGGGAGGAAACACCATATATTTT. The chain couples TRBV29-1 to TRBJ1-3; D might be TRBD1 (5 bases). The CDR3 sequence is 16 residues long. Per germline, CDR1 SQVTM and CDR2 ANQGSEA. The V gene lost 4 bases and the J gene lost 4 bases, with 20 bases spanning the gap.

This clonotype was seen ten or more times. The chain is built from TRBV20-1 and TRBJ1-4; 9 bases map to TRBD1. CDR3 length: 15 residues. Losses at the gene ends were 0 bases for V and 8 bases for J; bases not matched to a gene: 7. CDR1 is DFQATT and CDR2 is SNEGSKA in the germline V gene (reference sequence). The CDR3, as DNA: TGCAGTGCTAGAGATCCCGGGACAGGGAGGGAAAAACTGTTTTTT. This encodes CSARDPGTGREKLFF.

This clonotype has a count of ten or more. The genes are TRBV6-6 and TRBJ1-5, with D perhaps TRBD1 (5 bases). The CDR3 extends over 13 amino acids. V shed 4 bases and J shed 6 bases, with 10 bases lying between them. CDR1 is MNHNY and CDR2 is SVGAGI in the germline V gene (reference sequence). The chain's CDR3 is CASSSGRGQPQHF. CDR3 nucleotide sequence: TGTGCCAGCAGTTCAGGGAGGGGTCAGCCCCAGCATTTT.

This clonotype has at least ten counts. The chain joins TRBV29-1 to TRBJ2-5, with a tentative D call TRBD1 (5 bases). CDR1 is SQVTM, CDR2 ANQGSEA, per germline. Trimming cost V 5 bases and J 5 bases, with 15 bases left between them. This CDR3 is 13 amino acids long. The CDR3 here is CSVQGRVTETQYF. The CDR3 DNA follows: TGCAGCGTTCAAGGCAGGGTGACGGAGACCCAGTACTTC.

This clonotype has just a few counts. The chain is built from TRBV20-1 and TRBJ2-7; 11 bases agree with TRBD2. CDR3 length: 14 amino acids. Germline CDR1 and CDR2: DFQATT and SNEGSKA (reference sequence). Trimming cost V 5 bases and J 3 bases; bases outside gene matches: 6. CDR3 nucleotides: TGCAGTGCTCCGCTAGCGGGGGGATTCTACGAGCAGTACTTC. Residues: CSAPLAGGFYEQYF.

This clonotype showed up many times. This chain's CDR3 is CASSFYRGRETQYF. The CDR3 region has the DNA TGTGCCAGCAGCTTTTATCGGGGCCGAGAGACCCAGTACTTC. V and J are TRBV11-2 and TRBJ2-5; either TRBD1 or TRBD2 may supply D (5 bases each). Germline CDR1 SGHAT, CDR2 FQNNGV. V shed 3 bases and J shed 4 bases, with 12 bases lying between them. The CDR3 spans 14 residues.

This clonotype was seen more than once but under ten times. This chain joins TRBV27 and TRBJ2-7; tentatively, D is TRBD1 (5 bases). The germline V and J ends were trimmed by 3 bases and 8 bases, with 14 bases remaining between them. CDR3 length: 13 amino acids. CDR1 MNHEY and CDR2 SMNVEV come from the germline V gene (reference sequence). The chain's CDR3 is CASSFGRATQQYV. As DNA, the CDR3 is TGTGCCAGCAGTTTCGGCAGGGCTACGCAGCAGTACGTC.

V gene TRBV7-8 combines with J gene TRBJ2-1; 9 positions agree with TRBD1. J lost 12 bases, V lost 5 bases, and 8 bases had no gene match. Germline CDR1 is SGHVS and CDR2 is FQNEAQ. The CDR3 is 13 amino acids. CDR3 nucleotide sequence: TGTGCCAGCAGCATCCCACAGGGGGCAGGGCAGTTCTTC. Translated: CASSIPQGAGQFF. Drawing the rest from reference TRBV7-8 and TRBJ2-1, the complete variable domain is GAGVSQSPRYKVAKRGQDVALRCDPISGHVSLFWYQQALGQGPEFLTYFQNEAQLDKSGLPSDRFFAERPEGSVSTLKIQRTQQEDSAVYLCASSIPQGAGQFFGPGTRLTVL.